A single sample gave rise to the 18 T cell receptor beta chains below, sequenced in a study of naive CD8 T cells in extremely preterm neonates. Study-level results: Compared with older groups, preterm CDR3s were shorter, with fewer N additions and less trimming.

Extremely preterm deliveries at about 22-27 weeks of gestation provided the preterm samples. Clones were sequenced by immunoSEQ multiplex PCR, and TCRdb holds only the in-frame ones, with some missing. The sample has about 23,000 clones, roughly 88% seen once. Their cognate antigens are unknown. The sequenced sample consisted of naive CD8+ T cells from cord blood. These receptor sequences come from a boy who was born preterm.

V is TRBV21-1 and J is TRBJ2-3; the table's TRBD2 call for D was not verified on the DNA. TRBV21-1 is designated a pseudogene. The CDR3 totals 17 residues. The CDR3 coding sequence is TGTGCCAGCAGCCGACACGGGGGGGCAGGAACATCAGATACGCAGTATTTT. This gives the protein CASSRHGGAGTSDTQYF.

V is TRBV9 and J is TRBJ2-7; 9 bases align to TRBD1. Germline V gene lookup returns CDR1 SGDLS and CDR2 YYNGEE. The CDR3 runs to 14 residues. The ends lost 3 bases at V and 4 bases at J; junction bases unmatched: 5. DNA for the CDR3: TGTGCCAGCAGCGCCGGGACAGGGAGATACGAGCAGTACTTC. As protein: CASSAGTGRYEQYF.

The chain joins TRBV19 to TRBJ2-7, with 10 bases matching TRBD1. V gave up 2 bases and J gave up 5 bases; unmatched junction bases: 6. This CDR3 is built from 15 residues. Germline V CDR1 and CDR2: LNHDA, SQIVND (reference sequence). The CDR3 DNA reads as TGTGCCAGTAGTATACAGGGGACAGGGGTTGACGAGCAGTACTTC. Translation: CASSIQGTGVDEQYF.

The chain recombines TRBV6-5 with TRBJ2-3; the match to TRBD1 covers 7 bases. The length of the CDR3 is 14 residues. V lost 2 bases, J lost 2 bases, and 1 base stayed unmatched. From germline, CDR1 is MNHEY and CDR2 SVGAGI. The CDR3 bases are TGTGCCAGCAGTTACAGGGGGCACACAGATACGCAGTATTTT. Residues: CASSYRGHTDTQYF.

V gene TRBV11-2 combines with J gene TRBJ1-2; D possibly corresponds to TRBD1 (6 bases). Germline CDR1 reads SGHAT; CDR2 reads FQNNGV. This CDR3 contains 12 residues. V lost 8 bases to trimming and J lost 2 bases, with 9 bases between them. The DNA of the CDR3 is TGTGCCAGCTACGGGACAAACTATGGCTACACCTTC. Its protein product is CASYGTNYGYTF.

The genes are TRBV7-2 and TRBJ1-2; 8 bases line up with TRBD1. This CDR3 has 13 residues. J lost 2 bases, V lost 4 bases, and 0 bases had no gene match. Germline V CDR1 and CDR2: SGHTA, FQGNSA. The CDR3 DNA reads TGTGCCAGCAGCTGGACAGGGAACTATGGCTACACCTTC. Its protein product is CASSWTGNYGYTF.

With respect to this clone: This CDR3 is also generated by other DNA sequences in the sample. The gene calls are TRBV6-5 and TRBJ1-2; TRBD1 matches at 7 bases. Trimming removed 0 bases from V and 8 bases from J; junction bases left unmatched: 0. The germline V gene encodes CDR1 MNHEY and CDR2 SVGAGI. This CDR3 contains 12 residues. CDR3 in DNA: TGTGCCAGCAGTTACTCAGGGGGCGGCTACACCTTC. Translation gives CASSYSGGGYTF.

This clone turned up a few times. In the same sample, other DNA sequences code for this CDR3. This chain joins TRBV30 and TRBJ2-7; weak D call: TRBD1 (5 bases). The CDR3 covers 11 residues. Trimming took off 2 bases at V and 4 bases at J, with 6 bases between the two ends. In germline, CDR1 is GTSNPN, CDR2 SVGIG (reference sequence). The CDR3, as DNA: TGTGCCTGGAGTTCAGGGTACGAGCAGTACTTC. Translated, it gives CAWSSGYEQYF.

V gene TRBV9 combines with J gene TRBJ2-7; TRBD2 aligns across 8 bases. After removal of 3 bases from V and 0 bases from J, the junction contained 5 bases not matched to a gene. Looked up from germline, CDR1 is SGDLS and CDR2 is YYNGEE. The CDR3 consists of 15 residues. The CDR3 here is CASSASGGGSYEQYF. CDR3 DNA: TGTGCCAGCAGCGCATCCGGGGGGGGCTCCTACGAGCAGTACTTC.

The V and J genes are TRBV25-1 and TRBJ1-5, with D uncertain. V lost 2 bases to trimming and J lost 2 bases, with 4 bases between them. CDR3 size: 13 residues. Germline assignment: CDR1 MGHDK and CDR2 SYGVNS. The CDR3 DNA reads TGTGCCAGCAGTGAACGGGGCAATCAGCCCCAGCATTTT. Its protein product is CASSERGNQPQHF.

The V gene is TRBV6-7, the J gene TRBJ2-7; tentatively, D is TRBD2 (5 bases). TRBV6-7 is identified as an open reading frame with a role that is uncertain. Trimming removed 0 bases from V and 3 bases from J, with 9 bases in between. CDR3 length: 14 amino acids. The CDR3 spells CASSYSREVYEQYF. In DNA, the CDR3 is TGTGCCAGCAGTTACTCGAGGGAAGTCTACGAGCAGTACTTC.

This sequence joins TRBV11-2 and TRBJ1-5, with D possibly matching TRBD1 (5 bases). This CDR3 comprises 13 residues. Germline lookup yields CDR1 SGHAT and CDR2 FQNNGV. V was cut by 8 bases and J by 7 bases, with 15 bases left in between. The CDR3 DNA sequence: TGTGCCAGCTCGGAGGGGCCGGAGCAGCCCCAGCATTTT. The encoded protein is CASSEGPEQPQHF.

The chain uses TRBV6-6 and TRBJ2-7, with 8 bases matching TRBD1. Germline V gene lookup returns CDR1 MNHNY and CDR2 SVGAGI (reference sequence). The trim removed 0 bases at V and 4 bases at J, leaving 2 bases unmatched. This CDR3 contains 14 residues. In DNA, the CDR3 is TGTGCCAGCAGTTACTCGACAGGGGTTTACGAGCAGTACTTC. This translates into CASSYSTGVYEQYF.

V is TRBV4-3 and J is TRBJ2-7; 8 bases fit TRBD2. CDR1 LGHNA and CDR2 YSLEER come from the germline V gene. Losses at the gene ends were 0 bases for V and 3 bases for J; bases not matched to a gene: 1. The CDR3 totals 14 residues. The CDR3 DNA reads TGCGCCAGCAGCCAAGATGGGACTAGCTACGAGCAGTACTTC. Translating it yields CASSQDGTSYEQYF.

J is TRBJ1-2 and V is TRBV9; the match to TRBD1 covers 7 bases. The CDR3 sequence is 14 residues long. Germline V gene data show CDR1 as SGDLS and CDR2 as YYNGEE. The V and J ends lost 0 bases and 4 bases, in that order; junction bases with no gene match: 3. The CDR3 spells CASSVAAGGYGYTF. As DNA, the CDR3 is TGTGCCAGCAGCGTAGCTGCAGGGGGCTATGGCTACACCTTC.

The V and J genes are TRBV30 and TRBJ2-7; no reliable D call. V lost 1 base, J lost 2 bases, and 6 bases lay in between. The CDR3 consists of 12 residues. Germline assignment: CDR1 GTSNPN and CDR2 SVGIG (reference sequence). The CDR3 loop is CAWSGHTYEQYF. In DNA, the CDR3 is TGTGCCTGGAGTGGTCACACCTACGAGCAGTACTTC.

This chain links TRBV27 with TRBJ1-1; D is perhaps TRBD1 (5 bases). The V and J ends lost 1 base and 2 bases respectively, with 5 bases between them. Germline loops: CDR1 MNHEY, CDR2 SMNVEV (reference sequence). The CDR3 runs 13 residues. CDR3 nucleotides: TGTGCCAGCAGTTTATGGACAAACACTGAAGCTTTCTTT. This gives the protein CASSLWTNTEAFF.

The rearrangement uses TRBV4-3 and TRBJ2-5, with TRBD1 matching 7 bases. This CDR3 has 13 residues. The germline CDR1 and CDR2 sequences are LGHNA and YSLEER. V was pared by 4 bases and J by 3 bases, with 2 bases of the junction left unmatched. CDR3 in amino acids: CASSLGTEETQYF. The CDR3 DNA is TGCGCCAGCAGCCTCGGGACAGAAGAGACCCAGTACTTC.